This entry lists 2 T cell receptor beta chains sequenced from one sample in a study of spatial heterogeneity in lung cancer. Time point meaning: sample taken at primary tumor resection. TCRdb reprocessed the 5' RACE reads via MiXCR and lists one record per CDR3 protein. The data contain about 7,000 distinct CDR3 sequences, 7.5% to 10% of them singletons. The source was PBMCs, collected at surgery. The receptors stem from a male donor with early-stage non-small cell lung cancer.

This clonotype was recorded at least ten times. The chain employs TRBV12-3 or TRBV12-4 and TRBJ1-1; 7 nucleotides align to TRBD1. Losses at the gene ends were 7 bases for V and 2 bases for J; bases not matched to a gene: 7. The CDR3 consists of 14 residues. This CDR3 is CASNDGTANTEAFF. In DNA, the CDR3 is TGTGCCAGCAACGACGGGACAGCCAACACTGAAGCTTTCTTT.

This clonotype was picked up many times. The J gene is TRBJ2-3, the V gene TRBV6-2 or TRBV6-3; the D gene is possibly TRBD2 (6 bases). The ends were cut back, 1 base at V and 4 bases at J, with 18 bases in the middle. This CDR3 region has 17 residues. Germline values: CDR1 MNHEY, CDR2 SVGEGT. CDR3 residues: CASSYYDGTQRADTQYF. In DNA form, the CDR3 reads TGTGCCAGCAGTTACTACGATGGGACCCAGCGGGCAGATACGCAGTATTTT.